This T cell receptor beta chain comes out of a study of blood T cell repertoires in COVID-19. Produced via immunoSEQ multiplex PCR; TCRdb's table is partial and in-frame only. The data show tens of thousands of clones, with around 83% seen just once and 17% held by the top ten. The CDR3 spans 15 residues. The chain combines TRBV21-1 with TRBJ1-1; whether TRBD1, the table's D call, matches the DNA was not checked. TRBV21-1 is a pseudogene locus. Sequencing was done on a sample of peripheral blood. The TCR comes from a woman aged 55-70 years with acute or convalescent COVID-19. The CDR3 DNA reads TGTGCCAGCCCTCGGAGAAAGGACAAGAACACTGAAGCTTTCTTT. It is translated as CASPRRKDKNTEAFF.